Below are 20 T cell receptor beta chains sequenced from a single sample in a study. TCRdb recomputed calls from the 5' RACE reads with MiXCR, one row per CDR3 protein. Altogether some 9,000 distinct CDR3 sequences are present, less than 60% being singletons, with the ten largest covering approximately 2.9%. The sorted Tregs were CD4+CD25+CD127-/low cells. The specimen sequenced was Tregs sorted from a lymph node. The receptor source for this set is a female donor with breast cancer.

A word on this clonotype: One junction end does not reproduce the germline sequence, and a read error may be involved. The chain recombines TRBV5-6 with TRBJ1-1; D is possibly TRBD1 (6 bases). The CDR3 consists of 14 residues. Per the germline V gene, CDR1 is SGHDT and CDR2 is YYEEEE. CDR3 region: CASSPGTPNTEASF. Here the CDR3 DNA reads TGTGCCAGCAGCCCAGGGACACCGAACACTGAAGCTTCCTTT.

This clonotype was seen more than once but under ten times. This rearrangement joins TRBV20-1 to TRBJ2-7; 9 bases align to TRBD1. The CDR3 is 13 amino acids. Looked up from germline, CDR1 is DFQATT and CDR2 is SNEGSKA (reference sequence). The ends lost 3 bases at V and 2 bases at J; junction bases unmatched: 2. DNA for the CDR3: TGCAGTGCTAGGCGGGACAGGGCCTACGAGCAGTACTTC. Protein: CSARRDRAYEQYF.

This clonotype was found once. The chain employs TRBV7-2 and TRBJ1-2; D unclear. Per the germline V gene, CDR1 is SGHTA and CDR2 is FQGNSA. The V end was cut by 5 bases, the J end by 1 base, with 11 bases between. This CDR3 is 14 amino acids long. Here the CDR3 reads CASSTRTDNYGYTF. In DNA form, the CDR3 reads TGTGCCAGCAGCACCCGGACGGATAACTATGGCTACACCTTC.

The CDR3 is CASSVVEGSYEQYF. The CDR3 nucleotides read TGTGCCAGCAGCGTAGTAGAGGGGTCCTACGAGCAGTACTTC. The chain employs TRBV9 and TRBJ2-7; D possibly matches TRBD1 or TRBD2 (5 bases each). Germline CDR1 is SGDLS and CDR2 is YYNGEE. Trimming removed 0 bases from V and 1 base from J, with 8 bases in between. This CDR3 has 14 amino acids.

There are a few counts of this clonotype. V is TRBV4-2 and J is TRBJ2-2; D may be TRBD2 (7 bases). Germline V gives CDR1 LGHNA, CDR2 YNFKEQ. CDR3 size: 17 residues. The ends were cut back, 1 base at V and 3 bases at J, with 15 bases in the middle. DNA of the CDR3: TGTGCCAGCAGCCAAGCATCAAAGGGGGGGCACACCGGGGAGCTGTTTTTT. As protein: CASSQASKGGHTGELFF.

This clonotype has a handful of counts. This chain links TRBV7-6 with TRBJ2-7, with D maybe TRBD2 (5 bases). CDR1 is SGHVS and CDR2 is FNYEAQ in the germline V gene. V dropped 2 bases and J dropped 0 bases, with 11 bases sitting between them. There are 15 residues in the CDR3. CDR3 nucleotides: TGTGCCAGCAGCTTAATTCCGGGGAGCTCCTACGAGCAGTACTTC. It encodes CASSLIPGSSYEQYF.

The chain couples TRBV2 to TRBJ2-1; TRBD2 matches 7 bases. The ends lost 9 bases at V and 7 bases at J; junction bases unmatched: 9. This CDR3 comprises 13 residues. Germline-derived CDR1 and CDR2 are SNHLY and FYNNEI. CDR3 bases: TGTGCCAGTTTTAAGGGCGGGAGTAATGAGCAGTTCTTC. This gives the protein CASFKGGSNEQFF.

The V and J genes are TRBV4-2 and TRBJ2-7; perhaps TRBD1 as D (5 bases). The V gene's germline CDR1 is LGHNA and CDR2 YNFKEQ. V gave up 1 base and J gave up 1 base, with 17 bases separating them. The CDR3 extends over 17 amino acids. This CDR3 is CASSQGSQGVGSYEQYF. Here the CDR3 DNA reads TGTGCCAGCAGCCAAGGGTCGCAAGGGGTGGGGTCCTACGAGCAGTACTTC.

This clonotype showed up just a few times. The rearrangement joins TRBV10-2 to TRBJ2-7; 10 nucleotides align to TRBD1. V gave up 5 bases and J gave up 0 bases; unmatched junction bases: 1. The CDR3 is 14 residues long. Germline V gives CDR1 WSHSY, CDR2 SAAADI. The CDR3 DNA reads TGCGCCAGCAGTTGGGACAGGGGCTCCTACGAGCAGTACTTC. It is translated as CASSWDRGSYEQYF.

This clonotype has only a few counts. The genes are TRBV7-6 and TRBJ1-5; no clear D. The length of the CDR3 is 14 residues. Looked up from germline, CDR1 is SGHVS and CDR2 is FNYEAQ. Trimming cost V 5 bases and J 4 bases, with 12 bases left between them. The CDR3 sequence is CASSSRPENQPQHF. CDR3 sequence (DNA): TGTGCCAGCAGCAGCCGTCCCGAAAATCAGCCCCAGCATTTT.

The gene calls are TRBV24-1 and TRBJ2-1; D may be TRBD1 or TRBD2 (5 bases each). The CDR3 has 15 amino acids. V lost 5 bases and J lost 6, with 16 bases in between. Germline-derived CDR1 and CDR2 are KGHDR and SFDVKD. The CDR3 DNA reads TGTGCCACCAGTGGACCGGGACGACCTGCCAATGAGCAGTTCTTC. This translates into CATSGPGRPANEQFF.

This chain uses TRBV20-1 with TRBJ2-7; D unclear. The CDR3 is made up of 12 amino acids. Germline V lookup: CDR1 DFQATT, CDR2 SNEGSKA (reference sequence). The V gene lost 1 base and the J gene lost 3 bases, with 7 bases spanning the gap. This chain's CDR3 is CSARGQFYEQYF. The CDR3 DNA is TGCAGTGCTAGAGGGCAGTTCTACGAGCAGTACTTC.

CDR3 in amino acids: CASSTDQGDDTEAFF. DNA for the CDR3: TGTGCCAGCAGTACCGACCAGGGGGATGACACTGAAGCTTTCTTT. This chain connects TRBV27 to TRBJ1-1; 7 nucleotides match TRBD1. This CDR3 region has 15 residues. V shed 5 bases and J 3 bases; nucleotides not matched to a gene: 9. Germline-derived CDR1 and CDR2 are MNHEY and SMNVEV (reference sequence).

This clonotype was detected only a few times. The junction does not match germline at one end; this may be a read error. The V gene is TRBV5-5, the J gene TRBJ2-5, with 11 bases aligning to TRBD1. Per the germline V gene, CDR1 is SGHKS and CDR2 is YYEKEE (reference sequence). The CDR3 totals 15 residues. The CDR3 DNA follows: TGCGCCAGCAGCCACGGGACAGGGGGTGTAGAGACCCAGTACTTC. Amino acids: CASSHGTGGVETQYF.

The CDR3 DNA reads TGCGCCAGCAGGGGCGACAGGGTAGGGGTGAACACTGAAGCTTTCTTT. This encodes CASRGDRVGVNTEAFF. The V call is TRBV5-1, the J call TRBJ1-1, with 7 bases fitting TRBD1. J lost 0 bases, V lost 5 bases, and 10 bases had no gene match. This CDR3 has 16 amino acids. Germline assignment: CDR1 SGHRS and CDR2 YFSETQ.

The chain uses TRBV9 and TRBJ2-1; a possible D gene is TRBD2 (5 bases). The CDR3 is made up of 12 amino acids. V was shortened by 3 bases and J by 12 bases, with 13 bases between the two germline ends. From germline, CDR1 is SGDLS and CDR2 YYNGEE. The CDR3 sequence: CASSALGERQFF. DNA for the CDR3: TGTGCCAGCAGCGCACTAGGAGAACGGCAGTTCTTC. The whole variable domain, filled in from reference TRBV9 and TRBJ2-1, reads DSGVTQTPKHLITATGQRVTLRCSPRSGDLSVYWYQQSLDQGLQFLIQYYNGEERAKGNILERFSAQQFPDLHSELNLSSLELGDSALYFCASSALGERQFFGPGTRLTVL.

This clonotype was observed a few times. The chain uses TRBV6-6 and TRBJ1-2, with D unresolved. In germline, CDR1 is MNHNY, CDR2 SVGAGI (reference sequence). The CDR3 spans 19 residues. Trimming took 0 bases from V and 5 from J, leaving 25 bases between them. The CDR3 DNA follows: TGTGCCAGCAGTTACTCGATTGCAACGGCCCCTTCCAATTCTTATGGCTACACCTTC. Translating gives CASSYSIATAPSNSYGYTF.

The sample holds a few counts of this clonotype. The chain uses TRBV9 and TRBJ1-2; weak D call: TRBD1 (5 bases). CDR3 length: 15 amino acids. Germline V gene sequence: CDR1 SGDLS, CDR2 YYNGEE. Trimming stripped 0 bases from V and 3 bases from J, with 12 bases between. The chain's CDR3 is CASSVATRGDYGYTF. DNA for the CDR3: TGTGCCAGCAGCGTAGCGACTCGAGGGGACTATGGCTACACCTTC.

This chain joins TRBV4-1 and TRBJ1-1; D gene ambiguous. Germline lookup yields CDR1 MGHRA and CDR2 YSYEKL. The CDR3 contains 15 residues. V dropped 0 bases and J dropped 4 bases, with 12 bases sitting between them. This chain's CDR3 is CASSQDPGLRTEAFF. As DNA, the CDR3 is TGCGCCAGCAGCCAAGACCCCGGGTTGCGCACTGAAGCTTTCTTT.

This clonotype was counted only a few times. V is TRBV6-6 and J is TRBJ2-3, with 12 bases matching TRBD1. Germline V gives CDR1 MNHNY, CDR2 SVGAGI (reference sequence). V lost 1 base, J lost 4 bases, and 9 bases stayed unmatched. This CDR3 has 18 residues. This chain's CDR3 is CASSYYFPGTGGSDTQYF. DNA of the CDR3: TGTGCCAGCAGTTACTACTTCCCCGGGACAGGGGGCTCAGATACGCAGTATTTT.